The 19 T cell receptor beta chains listed next were all sequenced from one sample in a study of blood T cells in healthy people across ages. Alongside a J-beta primer mix, a sample-barcoded 5' primer served in a second PCR lasting about 7 to 11 cycles. A single record per CDR3 protein comes from TCRdb applying MiXCR to the 5' RACE reads. The sample records around 750,000 distinct CDR3 sequences, about 55% being singletons. Sequencing was done on a sample of blood. These receptors were obtained from a man older than 75 in good health.

The chain employs TRBV4-1 and TRBJ2-4, with D possibly being TRBD1 (5 bases). Trimming shortened V by 1 base and J by 2 bases, and 12 bases separated the two germline ends. Germline CDR1 reads MGHRA; CDR2 reads YSYEKL. The CDR3 contains 16 residues. CDR3 DNA: TGCGCCAGCAGCCAAGGACAGCCAGAATCCAAAAACATTCAGTACTTC. Protein product: CASSQGQPESKNIQYF.

The V and J genes are TRBV29-1 and TRBJ2-1, with TRBD1 matching 8 bases. CDR1 SQVTM and CDR2 ANQGSEA come from the germline V gene. The CDR3 totals 12 residues. The V gene end was trimmed by 7 bases and the J gene end by 6 bases; junction bases not matched to a gene: 5. The CDR3 region is CSGNRGSNEQFF. The CDR3 DNA sequence: TGCAGCGGGAACAGGGGGTCCAATGAGCAGTTCTTC.

The chain recombines TRBV27 with TRBJ1-2; TRBD1 matches at 7 bases. V shed 5 bases, J shed 7 bases, and the junction held 7 bases outside the gene matches. This CDR3 has 13 residues. Germline lookup yields CDR1 MNHEY and CDR2 SMNVEV (reference sequence). CDR3 protein: CASSRQGIGGYTF. The DNA of the CDR3 is TGTGCCAGCAGTAGACAGGGAATCGGTGGCTACACCTTC.

The chain combines TRBV5-1 with TRBJ2-5; 7 bases fit TRBD1. The CDR3 consists of 16 residues. V gave up 3 bases and J gave up 4 bases; unmatched junction bases: 12. CDR1 and CDR2 from the germline V gene are SGHRS and YFSETQ. The CDR3 coding sequence is TGCGCCAGCAGCTCGACCGGGACAGCGGACCGAGAGACCCAGTACTTC. This codes for CASSSTGTADRETQYF.

V gene TRBV5-1 combines with J gene TRBJ2-1; D possibly corresponds to TRBD1 (6 bases). CDR1 and CDR2 (germline): SGHRS, YFSETQ. Trimming stripped 0 bases from V and 7 bases from J, with 14 bases between. The CDR3 is made up of 15 amino acids. The CDR3 sequence: CASSLGAPGVNEQFF. The CDR3 region has the DNA TGCGCCAGCAGCTTGGGGGCCCCAGGGGTGAATGAGCAGTTCTTC. The full variable domain, its missing parts supplied by reference TRBV5-1 and TRBJ2-1, is KAGVTQTPRYLIKTRGQQVTLSCSPISGHRSVSWYQQTPGQGLQFLFEYFSETQRNKGNFPGRFSGRQFSNSRSEMNVSTLELGDSALYLCASSLGAPGVNEQFFGPGTRLTVL.

The rearrangement uses TRBV20-1 and TRBJ2-4; TRBD2 matches 7 bases. The J call may be wrong; the DNA end is better matched by TRBJ2-7. The germline V gene has CDR1 DFQATT and CDR2 SNEGSKA (reference sequence). CDR3 length: 12 amino acids. The CDR3: CSASGIAYEQYF. CDR3 DNA sequence: TGCAGTGCCAGCGGGATAGCCTACGAGCAGTACTTC.

The V and J genes are TRBV10-3 and TRBJ2-3, with 8 bases matching TRBD2. The CDR3 has 13 amino acids. V dropped 6 bases and J dropped 6; count of bases not matched to a gene: 5. Germline values: CDR1 ENHRY, CDR2 SYGVKD. CDR3 sequence: CAIRAGGDDTQYF. Written as DNA, the CDR3 is TGTGCCATCAGGGCGGGAGGCGATGATACGCAGTATTTT.

This clonotype was recorded once. At one boundary the junction diverges from the germline segment, which might be a read error. The chain is built from TRBV4-1 and TRBJ1-2, with D unclear. CDR1 is MGHRA and CDR2 is YSYEKL in the germline V gene. This CDR3 comprises 14 residues. Here the CDR3 reads CAGSQVGNNYGYTF. CDR3 nucleotides: TGCGCCGGCAGCCAAGTGGGGAATAACTATGGCTACACCTTC.

The V gene is TRBV12-3 or TRBV12-4, the J gene TRBJ2-6; D gene ambiguous. CDR3 length: 16 amino acids. Trimming took off 0 bases at V and 2 bases at J, with 8 bases between the two ends. The CDR3 nucleotides read TGTGCCAGCAGTTTAGCTCATATAGCTGGGGCCAACGTCCTGACTTTC. Translating it yields CASSLAHIAGANVLTF.

J is TRBJ2-7 and V is TRBV10-3; 10 bases map to TRBD2. Unmatched junction bases numbered 6, after V lost 6 bases and J lost 4 bases. CDR3 size: 14 residues. The germline gives CDR1 ENHRY, CDR2 SYGVKD. For the CDR3, the DNA is TGTGCCATCAGGGCTAGCGGGAGTGGTTACGAGCAGTACTTC. Its protein is CAIRASGSGYEQYF.

This clonotype has a handful of counts. The chain combines TRBV29-1 with TRBJ2-1, with D possibly matching TRBD1 (6 bases). CDR1 is SQVTM and CDR2 is ANQGSEA in the germline V gene. Trimming left V 1 base short and J 0 bases short, with 13 bases between. The CDR3 spans 16 residues. This chain's CDR3 is CSVEAPDRSSYNEQFF. As DNA, the CDR3 is TGCAGCGTTGAAGCCCCTGACAGGAGCTCCTACAATGAGCAGTTCTTC.

This rearrangement joins TRBV19 to TRBJ2-7, with 8 bases aligning to TRBD1. Germline CDR1 LNHDA, CDR2 SQIVND (reference sequence). After removal of 4 bases from V and 5 bases from J, the junction contained 22 bases not matched to a gene. The CDR3 spans 19 residues. This CDR3 is CASSTSRVRGQNRRNEQYF. In DNA, the CDR3 is TGTGCCAGTAGTACCAGCCGGGTCAGGGGGCAAAATAGGAGGAACGAGCAGTACTTC.

The genes are TRBV29-1 and TRBJ2-5, with D unresolved. Trimming shortened V by 5 bases and J by 0 bases, and 10 bases separated the two germline ends. This CDR3 comprises 13 residues. CDR1 is SQVTM and CDR2 is ANQGSEA in the germline V gene. CDR3 bases: TGCAGCGTTTCAGGACGAGACCAAGAGACCCAGTACTTC. Its protein is CSVSGRDQETQYF.

This clonotype was observed a handful of times. V is TRBV3-1 and J is TRBJ2-6, with TRBD1 matching 7 bases. The CDR3 is 18 amino acids. Germline CDR1 LGHDT, CDR2 YNNKEL (reference sequence). Trimming cost V 4 bases and J 0 bases; bases outside gene matches: 9. The CDR3 loop reads CASSLRTRGISGANVLTF. In nucleotides, the CDR3 is TGTGCCAGCAGCCTCCGGACCAGGGGGATCTCTGGGGCCAACGTCCTGACTTTC.

This clonotype has only a few counts. The chain is built from TRBV5-1 and TRBJ2-5; D is undetermined. This CDR3 comprises 14 residues. The V gene lost 1 base and the J gene lost 2 bases, with 9 bases spanning the gap. Germline assignment: CDR1 SGHRS and CDR2 YFSETQ. CDR3 coding DNA: TGCGCCAGCAGCTTGTCGGCGAAACAAGAGACCCAGTACTTC. Protein: CASSLSAKQETQYF.

The chain combines TRBV5-5 with TRBJ2-7, with a possible D match to TRBD1 (5 bases). Germline assignment: CDR1 SGHKS and CDR2 YYEKEE (reference sequence). The CDR3 has 15 residues. V lost 0 bases to trimming and J lost 1 base, with 11 bases between them. CDR3 protein: CASSLGQWASYEQYF. For the CDR3, the DNA is TGTGCCAGCAGCTTGGGACAGTGGGCTTCCTACGAGCAGTACTTC.

This clonotype was seen a handful of times. The CDR3 DNA sequence: TGCGCCAGCAGCGCCCGACAGGAGGGTTACAATGAGCAGTACTTC. This encodes CASSARQEGYNEQYF. V and J are TRBV5-1 and TRBJ2-1, with D possibly being TRBD1 or TRBD2 (6 bases each). The closer fit of TRBJ2-7 to the DNA end suggests the J call may be wrong. The CDR3 is made up of 15 amino acids. Germline lookup yields CDR1 SGHRS and CDR2 YFSETQ.

The chain has TRBV4-2 and TRBJ2-2, with D possibly TRBD2 on 6 matching bases. The CDR3 consists of 16 residues. Trimming left V 0 bases short and J 5 bases short, with 13 bases between. Per germline, CDR1 LGHNA and CDR2 YNFKEQ. The CDR3 coding sequence is TGTGCCAGCAGCCAAGAAGTAACGAGCGGGACCGGGGAGCTGTTTTTT. It is translated as CASSQEVTSGTGELFF.

The chain carries TRBV6-1 and TRBJ1-5; no reliable D call. Germline V gives CDR1 MNHNS, CDR2 SASEGT. The CDR3 length is 14 residues. V shed 6 bases and J shed 9 bases, with 18 bases lying between them. The CDR3 sequence is CASSTADGTWPQHF. The CDR3 DNA reads as TGTGCCAGCAGCACCGCCGACGGCACATGGCCCCAGCATTTT.